A single sample gave rise to the 28 T cell receptor beta chains below, sequenced in a study of shared clonotypes between healthy human individuals. Sequencing was performed with immunoSEQ multiplex PCR; in TCRdb, only in-frame clones are kept and a portion is missing. The sample lists 600,000 to 750,000 clones, about nine tenths seen once, with about 34% in the top ten. Sequenced sample: memory CD8+ T cells from PBMCs. Subset here: CD45RO+ cells pooled with CCR7-negative TemRA cells. These receptors were obtained from a man between 18 and 29 years old in good health. Some clones in this sample may be carry-over from other donors' samples.

The chain combines TRBV18 with TRBJ2-7; 11 nucleotides agree with TRBD2. Per the germline V gene, CDR1 is KGHSH and CDR2 is LQKENI. CDR3 length equals 14 residues. V lost 0 bases to trimming and J lost 5 bases; unmatched junction nucleotides: 0. In DNA form, the CDR3 reads TGTGCCAGCTCACCACCGGGACTAGCGGACGAGCAGTACTTC. It codes for CASSPPGLADEQYF.

This clone was detected once. The genes are TRBV27 and TRBJ1-1, with 7 bases matching TRBD1. CDR3 length: 14 amino acids. Germline CDR1 and CDR2: MNHEY and SMNVEV (reference sequence). Losses at the gene ends were 5 bases for V and 4 bases for J; bases not matched to a gene: 7. The DNA for the CDR3 is TGTGCCAGCAGTACAGCCGGGACAGCCACTGAAGCTTTCTTT. It encodes CASSTAGTATEAFF.

The chain is built from TRBV5-6 and TRBJ2-7; TRBD1 might be the D (5 bases). The CDR3 has 12 residues. Germline CDR1 is SGHDT and CDR2 is YYEEEE. Trimming took 0 bases from V and 4 from J, leaving 5 bases between them. CDR3 residues: CASSLDRYEQYF. The CDR3 DNA follows: TGTGCCAGCAGCTTGGACAGGTACGAGCAGTACTTC.

This clone is a singleton in its sample. The chain employs TRBV29-1 and TRBJ2-7, with D unclear. The V and J ends lost 7 bases and 4 bases respectively, with 29 bases between them. The germline V gene has CDR1 SQVTM and CDR2 ANQGSEA. The CDR3 runs 17 residues. The CDR3 here is CSGQDLRSHRRNYEQYF. As DNA, the CDR3 is TGCAGCGGTCAGGACCTAAGATCCCACCGGCGGAATTACGAGCAGTACTTC.

The chain links TRBV7-9 to TRBJ1-1; no firm D call. Germline loops: CDR1 SEHNR, CDR2 FQNEAQ (reference sequence). The CDR3 runs 13 residues. Trimming removed 7 bases at V and 2 bases at J, with 11 bases between. The CDR3 coding sequence is TGTGCCAGCACCAATCATAACAACACTGAAGCTTTCTTT. It yields the protein CASTNHNNTEAFF. Full variable domain (outside the CDR3, taken from reference TRBV7-9 and TRBJ1-1): DTGVSQNPRHKITKRGQNVTFRCDPISEHNRLYWYRQTLGQGPEFLTYFQNEAQLEKSRLLSDRFSAERPKGSFSTLEIQRTEQGDSAMYLCASTNHNNTEAFFGQGTRLTVV.

The gene calls are TRBV7-6 and TRBJ2-3; a weak D match, TRBD1 (5 bases). This CDR3 has 17 residues. Germline assignment: CDR1 SGHVS and CDR2 FNYEAQ. Trimming removed 5 bases from V and 0 bases from J, with 18 bases in between. The CDR3, as DNA: TGTGCCAGCAGCAAAATCATAAGGACACTGAGCACAGATACGCAGTATTTT. Protein product: CASSKIIRTLSTDTQYF.

Points on this clone: Within the sample, other DNA sequences also encode this same CDR3. J is TRBJ2-3 and V is TRBV7-9; no definite D call. Trimming took off 5 bases at V and 2 bases at J, with 5 bases between the two ends. This CDR3 has 12 amino acids. Germline V gene lookup returns CDR1 SEHNR and CDR2 FQNEAQ (reference sequence). The CDR3 is CASSPHTDTQYF. As DNA, the CDR3 is TGTGCCAGCAGCCCACACACAGATACGCAGTATTTT.

V and J are TRBV6-1 and TRBJ2-6; D perhaps matches TRBD1 (5 bases). The CDR3 extends over 16 amino acids. V was trimmed by 2 bases and J by 2 bases, leaving 10 bases between them. Germline values: CDR1 MNHNS, CDR2 SASEGT. The CDR3 sequence is CASSERAGTGANVLTF. CDR3 bases: TGTGCCAGCAGTGAACGGGCAGGGACTGGGGCCAACGTCCTGACTTTC.

The chain is built from TRBV19 and TRBJ2-5; D is possibly TRBD1 (6 bases). Deletions cut 5 bases from V and 0 bases from J, with 10 bases between. CDR3 length equals 14 residues. CDR1 is LNHDA and CDR2 is SQIVND in the germline V gene (reference sequence). CDR3 residues: CASSVRDNQETQYF. The CDR3 DNA follows: TGTGCCAGTAGTGTCCGGGACAACCAAGAGACCCAGTACTTC.

The rearrangement uses TRBV6-4 and TRBJ1-4; D is possibly TRBD1 (6 bases). There are 16 residues in the CDR3. V lost 6 bases and J 0 bases, leaving 14 bases between the germline ends. Germline CDR1 reads MRHNA; CDR2 reads SNTAGT. CDR3 loop: CASRHSTGTTNEKLFF. The CDR3 bases are TGTGCCAGCAGACACAGCACAGGGACAACTAATGAAAAACTGTTTTTT.

The chain couples TRBV7-9 to TRBJ2-7; D perhaps matches TRBD2 (6 bases). CDR1 SEHNR and CDR2 FQNEAQ come from the germline V gene (reference sequence). The CDR3 runs to 15 residues. Trimming took off 5 bases at V and 2 bases at J, with 16 bases between the two ends. CDR3 residues: CASSLTGTGPYEQYF. CDR3 in DNA: TGTGCCAGCAGCCTAACCGGGACTGGGCCCTACGAGCAGTACTTC.

This chain uses TRBV7-9 with TRBJ2-7, with 8 positions matching TRBD2. Germline V lookup: CDR1 SEHNR, CDR2 FQNEAQ (reference sequence). The CDR3 extends over 16 amino acids. After removal of 2 bases from V and 0 bases from J, the junction contained 6 bases not matched to a gene. Here the CDR3 DNA reads TGTGCCAGCAGCTTATCCGATAGCGGGATCTCCTACGAGCAGTACTTC. Amino acid sequence: CASSLSDSGISYEQYF.

This clone was seen just once. The chain is built from TRBV11-3 and TRBJ2-1, with 15 nucleotides matching TRBD2. This CDR3 comprises 19 residues. The V and J ends lost 3 bases and 5 bases, in that order; junction bases with no gene match: 11. Germline V gene sequence: CDR1 SGHNT, CDR2 YENEEA. Here the CDR3 DNA reads TGTGCCAGCAGCTTGGAACCGGGACTAGCGGGAGGTCCGGACAATGAGCAGTTCTTC. Protein sequence: CASSLEPGLAGGPDNEQFF.

The chain couples TRBV7-6 to TRBJ1-1; 8 bases match TRBD1. The CDR3 consists of 13 residues. Per germline, CDR1 SGHVS and CDR2 FNYEAQ. The V gene end was trimmed by 5 bases and the J gene end by 4 bases; junction bases not matched to a gene: 3. The CDR3 sequence is CASSDRGSTEAFF. CDR3 DNA sequence: TGTGCCAGCAGCGACAGGGGTTCCACTGAAGCTTTCTTT.

The chain recombines TRBV27 with TRBJ2-1, with 8 bases matching TRBD2. Trimming at V came to 0 bases and at J to 0 bases, leaving 13 bases not matched to a gene. The germline V gene has CDR1 MNHEY and CDR2 SMNVEV (reference sequence). CDR3 length equals 20 residues. The CDR3 region is CASSLSRLAGPLSSYNEQFF. The CDR3 DNA reads as TGTGCCAGCAGTTTATCGAGGTTAGCGGGACCCTTGAGCTCCTACAATGAGCAGTTCTTC.

Here the CDR3 DNA reads TGTGCCAGCGGCCTCGGGACAGTCACTGAAGCTTTCTTT. This encodes CASGLGTVTEAFF. The rearrangement links TRBV6-5 to TRBJ1-1, with 7 bases matching TRBD1. After removal of 8 bases from V and 4 bases from J, the junction contained 7 bases not matched to a gene. CDR1 is MNHEY and CDR2 is SVGAGI in the germline V gene. This CDR3 has 13 amino acids.

The CDR3 sequence: CASSLVGLAGDEQFF. The CDR3 DNA follows: TGTGCCAGCAGCTTAGTTGGACTAGCGGGAGATGAGCAGTTCTTC. The rearrangement links TRBV11-2 to TRBJ2-1; 13 nucleotides align to TRBD2. V dropped 1 base and J dropped 8; count of bases not matched to a gene: 2. CDR1 and CDR2 (germline): SGHAT, FQNNGV. The CDR3 covers 15 residues.

This clone was counted a single time. The chain uses TRBV6-5 and TRBJ2-7; the D call may be TRBD1 or TRBD2 (5 bases each). Germline V CDR1 and CDR2: MNHEY, SVGAGI. This CDR3 contains 14 residues. Between the trimmed V and J ends, which lost 2 bases and 5 bases, there was a span of 13 bases. Here the CDR3 reads CASSYEGTYDEQYF. CDR3 sequence (DNA): TGTGCCAGCAGTTACGAGGGGACCTACGACGAGCAGTACTTC.

This clone was observed a single time. The CDR3 DNA reads as TGTGCCAGCAGTTCATGGACAGGGTTAAACACAGATACGCAGTATTTT. Amino acid sequence: CASSSWTGLNTDTQYF. This chain connects TRBV7-2 to TRBJ2-3; 8 bases are a match to TRBD1. The CDR3 length is 16 residues. Germline V gives CDR1 SGHTA, CDR2 FQGNSA. Trimming took 6 bases from V and 2 from J; bases not matched to a gene: 10.

The V call is TRBV7-9, the J call TRBJ2-7; 8 bases are shared with TRBD2. V lost 6 bases, J lost 0 bases, and 4 bases stayed unmatched. The CDR3 is 14 amino acids. From germline, CDR1 is SEHNR and CDR2 FQNEAQ (reference sequence). The CDR3 DNA sequence: TGTGCCAGCAGGGGGCGGGGGGCCTCCTACGAGCAGTACTTC. Residues: CASRGRGASYEQYF.

The CDR3 loop is CASSMGQGWSEAFF. The CDR3 DNA sequence: TGTGCCAGTAGTATGGGACAGGGGTGGTCTGAAGCTTTCTTT. This chain links TRBV19 with TRBJ1-1, with TRBD1 identical over 10 bases. V was pared by 3 bases and J by 6 bases, with 4 bases of the junction left unmatched. CDR1 and CDR2 (germline): LNHDA, SQIVND (reference sequence). The CDR3 runs to 14 residues.

Written as DNA, the CDR3 is TGTGCCAGCAGTTTACTAGGGGATCCCTACAATGAGCAGTTCTTC. Its protein product is CASSLLGDPYNEQFF. The chain has TRBV27 and TRBJ2-1; maybe TRBD1 (5 bases). Per the germline V gene, CDR1 is MNHEY and CDR2 is SMNVEV (reference sequence). This CDR3 spans 15 amino acids. Trimming pared 2 bases from V and 2 bases from J, leaving 10 bases between.

Only a few counts were recorded for this clone. V is TRBV10-2 and J is TRBJ1-5; 7 bases are a match to TRBD1. J was trimmed by 5 bases and V by 5 bases; bases with no gene match: 0. The CDR3 covers 12 residues. Germline CDR1 is WSHSY and CDR2 is SAAADI. The CDR3 here is CASSTGDQPQHF. CDR3 DNA: TGCGCCAGCAGTACAGGGGATCAGCCCCAGCATTTT.

The genes are TRBV4-1 and TRBJ1-1; D remains ambiguous. Germline CDR1 MGHRA, CDR2 YSYEKL. V lost 4 bases, J lost 1 base, and 10 bases lay in between. The CDR3 has 14 residues. The CDR3 spells CASSLYGSNTEAFF. DNA of the CDR3: TGCGCCAGCAGCCTCTACGGATCGAACACTGAAGCTTTCTTT.

The V call is TRBV28, the J call TRBJ2-3, with D tentatively TRBD1 or TRBD2 (6 bases each). CDR1 MDHEN and CDR2 SYDVKM come from the germline V gene. The ends were cut back, 3 bases at V and 2 bases at J, with 15 bases in the middle. There are 16 residues in the CDR3. CDR3 nucleotide sequence: TGTGCCAGCAGTTTTACGGGATCGGGGGCCACAGATACGCAGTATTTT. This translates into CASSFTGSGATDTQYF.

The chain couples TRBV7-6 to TRBJ1-2; D perhaps matches TRBD1 (6 bases). The CDR3 runs to 16 residues. Trimming shortened V by 0 bases and J by 6 bases, and 17 bases separated the two germline ends. Germline loops: CDR1 SGHVS, CDR2 FNYEAQ. CDR3 nucleotide sequence: TGTGCCAGCAGCTTAGCCCCACAGGGCCGGTGGAATGGCTACACCTTC. Its protein product is CASSLAPQGRWNGYTF.

The chain combines TRBV6-5 with TRBJ1-2, with a weak D call TRBD1 (5 bases). Germline V gives CDR1 MNHEY, CDR2 SVGAGI. The CDR3 extends over 14 amino acids. Trimming took off 2 bases at V and 6 bases at J, with 13 bases between the two ends. CDR3 sequence (DNA): TGTGCCAGCAGTTACGGGGTAGCAGGGAATGGCTACACCTTC. Translation: CASSYGVAGNGYTF.

The gene calls are TRBV5-1 and TRBJ2-1; D tentatively reads TRBD1 or TRBD2 (5 bases each). Germline V lookup: CDR1 SGHRS, CDR2 YFSETQ. V lost 5 bases to trimming and J lost 7 bases, with 10 bases between them. The CDR3 is 12 amino acids. CDR3 DNA: TGCGCCAGCAGGGTGAGGGGAAATGAGCAGTTCTTC. Its protein is CASRVRGNEQFF.